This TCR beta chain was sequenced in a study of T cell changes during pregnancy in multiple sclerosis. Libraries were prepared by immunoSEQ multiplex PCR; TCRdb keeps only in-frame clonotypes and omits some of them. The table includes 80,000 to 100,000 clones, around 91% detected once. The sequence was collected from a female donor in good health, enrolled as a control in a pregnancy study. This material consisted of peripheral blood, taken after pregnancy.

The CDR3 DNA sequence: TGCAGCGCTTATAAGGGGACTAAGGAGACCCAGTACTTC. It translates to CSAYKGTKETQYF. V gene TRBV29-1 combines with J gene TRBJ2-5, with TRBD2 matching 7 bases. The J segment lost 5 bases and the V segment lost 7 bases, leaving 10 bases of the junction unmatched. Germline V lookup: CDR1 SQVTM, CDR2 ANQGSEA. The CDR3 has 13 amino acids.